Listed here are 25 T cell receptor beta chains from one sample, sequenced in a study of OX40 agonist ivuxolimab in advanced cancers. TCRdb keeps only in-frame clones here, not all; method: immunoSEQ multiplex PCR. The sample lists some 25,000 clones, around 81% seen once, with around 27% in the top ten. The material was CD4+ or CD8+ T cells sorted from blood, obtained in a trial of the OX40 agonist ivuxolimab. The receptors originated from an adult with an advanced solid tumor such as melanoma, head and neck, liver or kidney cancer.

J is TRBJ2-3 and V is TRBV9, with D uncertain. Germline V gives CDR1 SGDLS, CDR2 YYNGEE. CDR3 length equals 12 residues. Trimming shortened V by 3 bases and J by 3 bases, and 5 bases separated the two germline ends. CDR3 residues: CASSDFTDTQYF. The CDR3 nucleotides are TGTGCCAGCAGCGATTTTACAGATACGCAGTATTTT.

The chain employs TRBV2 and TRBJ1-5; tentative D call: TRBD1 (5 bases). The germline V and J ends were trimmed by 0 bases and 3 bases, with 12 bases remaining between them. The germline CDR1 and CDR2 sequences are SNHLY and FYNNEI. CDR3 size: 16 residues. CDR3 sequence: CASSEARDGNNQPQHF. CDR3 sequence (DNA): TGTGCCAGCAGTGAAGCCCGGGACGGCAACAATCAGCCCCAGCATTTT.

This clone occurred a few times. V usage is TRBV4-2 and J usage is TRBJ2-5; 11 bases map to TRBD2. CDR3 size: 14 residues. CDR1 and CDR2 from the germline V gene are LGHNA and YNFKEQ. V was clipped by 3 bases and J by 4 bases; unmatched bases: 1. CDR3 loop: CASSHGTSGETQYF. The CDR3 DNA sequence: TGTGCCAGCAGCCACGGGACTAGCGGAGAGACCCAGTACTTC.

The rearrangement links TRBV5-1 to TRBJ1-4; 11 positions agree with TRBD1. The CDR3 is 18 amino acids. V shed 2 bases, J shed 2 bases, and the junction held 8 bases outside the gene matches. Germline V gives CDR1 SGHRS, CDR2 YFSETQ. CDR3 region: CASSFTGQGAHTNEKLFF. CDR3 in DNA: TGCGCCAGCAGCTTTACTGGACAGGGGGCGCATACTAATGAAAAACTGTTTTTT.

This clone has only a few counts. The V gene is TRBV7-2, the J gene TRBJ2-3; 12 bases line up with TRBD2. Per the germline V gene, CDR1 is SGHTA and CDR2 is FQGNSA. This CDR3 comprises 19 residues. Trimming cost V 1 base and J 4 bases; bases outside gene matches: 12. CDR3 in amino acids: CASSLDPTLAGGRADTQYF. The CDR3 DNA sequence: TGTGCCAGCAGCTTAGATCCTACGCTAGCGGGGGGGCGGGCAGATACGCAGTATTTT.

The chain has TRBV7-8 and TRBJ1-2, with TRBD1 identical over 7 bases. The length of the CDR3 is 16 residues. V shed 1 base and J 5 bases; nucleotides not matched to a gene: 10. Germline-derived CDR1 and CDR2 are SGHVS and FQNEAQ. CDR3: CASSLGVSGGLYGYTF. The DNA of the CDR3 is TGTGCCAGCAGCTTAGGTGTCTCAGGGGGGCTATATGGCTACACCTTC.

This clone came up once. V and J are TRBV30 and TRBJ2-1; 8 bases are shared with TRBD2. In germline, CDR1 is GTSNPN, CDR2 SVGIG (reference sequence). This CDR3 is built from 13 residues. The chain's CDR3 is CGAGTSSYNEQFF. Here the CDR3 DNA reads TGTGGGGCCGGGACTAGCTCCTACAATGAGCAGTTCTTC.

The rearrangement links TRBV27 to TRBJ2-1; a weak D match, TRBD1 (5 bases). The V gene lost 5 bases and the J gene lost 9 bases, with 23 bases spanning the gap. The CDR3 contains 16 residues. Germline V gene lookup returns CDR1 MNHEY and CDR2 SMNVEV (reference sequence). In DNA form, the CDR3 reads TGTGCCAGCAGTCCCGATTTAGGGGCCGTCCCCGTTGAGCAGTTCTTC. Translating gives CASSPDLGAVPVEQFF.

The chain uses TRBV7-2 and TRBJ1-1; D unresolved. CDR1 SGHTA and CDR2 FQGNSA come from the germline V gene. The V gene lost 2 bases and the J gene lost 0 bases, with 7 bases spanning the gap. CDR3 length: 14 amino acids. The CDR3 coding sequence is TGTGCCAGCAGCTTACCTGTCATGAACACTGAAGCTTTCTTT. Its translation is CASSLPVMNTEAFF.

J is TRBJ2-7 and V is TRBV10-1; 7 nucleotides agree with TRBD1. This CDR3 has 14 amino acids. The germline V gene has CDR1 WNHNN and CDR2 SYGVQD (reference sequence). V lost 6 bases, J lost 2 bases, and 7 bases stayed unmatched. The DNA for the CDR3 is TGCGCCAGCAGAGTCGGGACAGCAACCTACGAGCAGTACTTC. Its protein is CASRVGTATYEQYF.

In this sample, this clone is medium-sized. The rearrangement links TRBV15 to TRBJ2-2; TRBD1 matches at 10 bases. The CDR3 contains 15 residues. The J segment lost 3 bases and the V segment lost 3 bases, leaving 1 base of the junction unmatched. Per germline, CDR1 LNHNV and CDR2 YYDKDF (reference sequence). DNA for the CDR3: TGTGCCACCAGCAGCGGACAGGGGGACACCGGGGAGCTGTTTTTT. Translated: CATSSGQGDTGELFF.

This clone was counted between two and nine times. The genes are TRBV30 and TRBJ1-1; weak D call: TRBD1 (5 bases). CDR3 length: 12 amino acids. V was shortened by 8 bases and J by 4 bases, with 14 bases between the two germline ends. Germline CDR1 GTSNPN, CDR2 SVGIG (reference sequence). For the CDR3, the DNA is TGTGCCCTTACCGGTGGGACCACTGAAGCTTTCTTT. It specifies CALTGGTTEAFF.

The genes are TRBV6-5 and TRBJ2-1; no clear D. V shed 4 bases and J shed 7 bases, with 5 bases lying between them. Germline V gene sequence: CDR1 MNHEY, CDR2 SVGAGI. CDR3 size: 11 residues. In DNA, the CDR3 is TGTGCCAGCAGTTCTTTTAATGAGCAGTTCTTC. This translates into CASSSFNEQFF.

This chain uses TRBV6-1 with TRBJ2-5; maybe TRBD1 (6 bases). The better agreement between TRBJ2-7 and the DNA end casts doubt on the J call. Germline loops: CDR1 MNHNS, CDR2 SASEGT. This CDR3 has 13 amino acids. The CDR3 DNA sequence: TGTGCCATCAGGGGCCTATCTTACTACGAGCAGTACTTC. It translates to CAIRGLSYYEQYF.

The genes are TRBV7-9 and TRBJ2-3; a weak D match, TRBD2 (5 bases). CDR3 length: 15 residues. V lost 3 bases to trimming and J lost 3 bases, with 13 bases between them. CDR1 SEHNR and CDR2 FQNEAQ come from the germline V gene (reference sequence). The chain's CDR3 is CASSLVGSGTDTQYF. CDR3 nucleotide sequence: TGTGCCAGCAGCTTGGTAGGGTCGGGGACAGATACGCAGTATTTT.

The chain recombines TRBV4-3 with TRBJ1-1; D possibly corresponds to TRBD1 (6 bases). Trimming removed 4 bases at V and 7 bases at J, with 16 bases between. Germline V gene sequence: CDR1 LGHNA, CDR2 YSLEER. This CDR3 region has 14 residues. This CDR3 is CASSLTLGTSEAFF. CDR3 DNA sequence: TGCGCCAGCAGCCTAACGCTCGGGACAAGTGAAGCTTTCTTT.

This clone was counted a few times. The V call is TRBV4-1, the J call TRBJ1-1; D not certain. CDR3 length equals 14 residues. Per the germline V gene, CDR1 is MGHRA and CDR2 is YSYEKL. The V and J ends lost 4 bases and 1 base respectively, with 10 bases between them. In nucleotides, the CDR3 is TGCGCCAGCAGCCCGACCCTGGGGAACACTGAAGCTTTCTTT. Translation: CASSPTLGNTEAFF.

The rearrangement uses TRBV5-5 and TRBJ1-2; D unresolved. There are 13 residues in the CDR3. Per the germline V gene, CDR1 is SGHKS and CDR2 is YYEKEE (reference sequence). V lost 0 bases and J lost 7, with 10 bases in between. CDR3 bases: TGTGCCAGCAGCTTGGTCGGGTCGAGTGGCTACACCTTC. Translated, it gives CASSLVGSSGYTF.

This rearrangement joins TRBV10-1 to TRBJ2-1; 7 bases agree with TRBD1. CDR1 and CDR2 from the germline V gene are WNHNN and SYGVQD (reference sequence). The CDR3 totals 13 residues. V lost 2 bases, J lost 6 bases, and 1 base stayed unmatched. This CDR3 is CASSEGQVNEQFF. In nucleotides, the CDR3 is TGCGCCAGCAGTGAGGGACAGGTCAATGAGCAGTTCTTC.

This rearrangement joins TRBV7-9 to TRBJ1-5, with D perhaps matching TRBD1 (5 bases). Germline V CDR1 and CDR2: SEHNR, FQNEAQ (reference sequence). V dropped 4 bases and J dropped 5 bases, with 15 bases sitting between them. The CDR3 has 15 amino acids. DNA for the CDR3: TGTGCCAGCAGCTACACCGCAGGGACCGATCAGCCCCAGCATTTT. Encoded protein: CASSYTAGTDQPQHF.

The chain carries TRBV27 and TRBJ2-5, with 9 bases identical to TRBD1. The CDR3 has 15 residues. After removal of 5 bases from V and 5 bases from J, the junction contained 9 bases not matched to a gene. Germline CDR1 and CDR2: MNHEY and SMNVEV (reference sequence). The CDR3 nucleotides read TGTGCCAGCAGTCCCACTGGGACAGGGCAGGAGACCCAGTACTTC. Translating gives CASSPTGTGQETQYF.

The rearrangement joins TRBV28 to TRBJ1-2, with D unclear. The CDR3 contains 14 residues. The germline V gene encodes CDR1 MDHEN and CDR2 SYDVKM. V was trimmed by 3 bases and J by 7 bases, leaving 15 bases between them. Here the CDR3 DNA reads TGTGCCAGCAGTTTTCATTTTAGCGGGAGTGGCTACACCTTC. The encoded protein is CASSFHFSGSGYTF.

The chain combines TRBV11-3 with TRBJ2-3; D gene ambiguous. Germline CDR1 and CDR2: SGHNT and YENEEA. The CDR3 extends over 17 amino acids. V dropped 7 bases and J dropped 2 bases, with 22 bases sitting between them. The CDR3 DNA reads TGTGCCAGCACTTACGATGGGCTTTTACGGACCACAGATACGCAGTATTTT. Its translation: CASTYDGLLRTTDTQYF.

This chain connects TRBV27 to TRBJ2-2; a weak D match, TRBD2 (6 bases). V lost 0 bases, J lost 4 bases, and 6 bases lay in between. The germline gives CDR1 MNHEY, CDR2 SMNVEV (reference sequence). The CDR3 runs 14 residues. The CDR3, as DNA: TGTGCCAGCAGTTTATCGGGGGGCACCGGGGAGCTGTTTTTT. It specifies CASSLSGGTGELFF.

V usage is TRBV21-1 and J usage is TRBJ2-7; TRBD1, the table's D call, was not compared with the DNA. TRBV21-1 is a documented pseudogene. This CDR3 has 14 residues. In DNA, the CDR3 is TGTGCCAGCATCCCGGGACAGGGGCCCTACGAGCAGTACTTC. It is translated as CASIPGQGPYEQYF.